This is a list of T cell receptor beta chains from one sample in a study of tumor-infiltrating lymphocytes in primary liver carcinoma. TCRdb called the multiplex PCR reads again in MiXCR, with one record for every CDR3 protein. The sample lists some 87,000 distinct CDR3 sequences, 68% occurring once. The specimen sequenced was tumor-adjacent normal liver tissue. The receptors originated from a man in his forties with primary liver carcinoma and hepatitis B virus infection. CDR3s leave out the opening cysteine and the closing phenylalanine or tryptophan.

J gene: TRBJ2-7; V gene: TRBV7-9; CDR3 protein: ASSRDRTPEQY
J gene: TRBJ2-1; V gene: TRBV29-1; CDR3 protein: RVEHGYNEQF
J gene: TRBJ2-1; V gene: TRBV29-1; CDR3 protein: SVQNGQQF
J gene: TRBJ2-3; V gene: TRBV6-2/TRBV6-3; CDR3 protein: ASSQLYGDSRRDTQY
J gene: TRBJ1-1; V gene: TRBV28; CDR3 protein: ASSLGGLYTEAF
J gene: TRBJ2-7; V gene: TRBV4-1; CDR3 protein: ASSLVTVTGVTHEQY
J gene: TRBJ2-7; V gene: TRBV7-2; CDR3 protein: ASGQGGGEQY
J gene: TRBJ2-3; V gene: TRBV11-2; CDR3 protein: ASSLGVGDADTQY
J gene: TRBJ2-2; V gene: TRBV6-5; CDR3 protein: ASSYTGTRYTGELF
J gene: TRBJ2-5; V gene: TRBV4-2; CDR3 protein: ASSQVGGAGVQETKY
J gene: TRBJ1-1; V gene: TRBV12-3/TRBV12-4; CDR3 protein: SSRKDRRMNTEAF
J gene: TRBJ1-5; V gene: TRBV2; CDR3 protein: ANTPAYSNQPQH
J gene: TRBJ2-7; V gene: TRBV11-2; CDR3 protein: ASSLDGSYLSYEQY
J gene: TRBJ1-2; V gene: TRBV4-1; CDR3 protein: ACSLTQGTEGYT
J gene: TRBJ2-1; V gene: TRBV5-8; CDR3 protein: ASSLGLFGAYSEQF
J gene: TRBJ2-5; V gene: TRBV11-2; CDR3 protein: TSSPVGTPPEDEAQY
J gene: TRBJ2-2; V gene: TRBV28; CDR3 protein: ASSLGLAYGTGKLF
J gene: TRBJ2-1; V gene: TRBV12-3/TRBV12-4; CDR3 protein: VSTLTSGSGNEQF
J gene: TRBJ2-2; V gene: TRBV7-9; CDR3 protein: ASSLEEAGELF
J gene: TRBJ1-1; V gene: TRBV7-9; CDR3 protein: ASSIEGGRTEAF
J gene: TRBJ2-2; V gene: TRBV28; CDR3 protein: ASTVYGGGLGTGRLF
J gene: TRBJ2-3; V gene: TRBV11-2; CDR3 protein: ASSMGHSETDTQY
J gene: TRBJ1-2; V gene: TRBV7-9; CDR3 protein: VSSPTGIYGYT
J gene: TRBJ2-7; V gene: TRBV13; CDR3 protein: ASSLRCDQY
J gene: TRBJ2-1; V gene: TRBV24-1; CDR3 protein: ATRASGRSYEQF
J gene: TRBJ2-2; V gene: TRBV11-2; CDR3 protein: TNSPSGTRGELF
J gene: TRBJ2-1; V gene: TRBV11-2; CDR3 protein: ASSLAGPGDEQF
J gene: TRBJ1-5; V gene: TRBV6-5; CDR3 protein: ASSPSSYSNQPQH
J gene: TRBJ2-1; V gene: TRBV11-1; CDR3 protein: ARSPGSSEIYNEQF
J gene: TRBJ1-3; V gene: TRBV7-9; CDR3 protein: ASSFLQGAAGNTIY
J gene: TRBJ2-7; V gene: TRBV28; CDR3 protein: ASSLSPGRGLGAYEQY
J gene: TRBJ2-1; V gene: TRBV20-1; CDR3 protein: SRSGPSYNEQF
J gene: TRBJ2-2; V gene: TRBV28; CDR3 protein: ASTEYGGGPGTGELF
J gene: TRBJ2-1; V gene: TRBV11-2; CDR3 protein: VSGRTEGRLARPNEQF
J gene: TRBJ2-3; V gene: TRBV11-2; CDR3 protein: VSSLERAGQGSLY
J gene: TRBJ2-1; V gene: TRBV5-1; CDR3 protein: ASSPGASGRVREQF
J gene: TRBJ2-7; V gene: TRBV6-5; CDR3 protein: ASNLRETSGWDEQY
J gene: TRBJ1-2; V gene: TRBV29-1; CDR3 protein: SVVLTQNYDYA
J gene: TRBJ2-7; V gene: TRBV4-2; CDR3 protein: ASSLDGARTYEQY
J gene: TRBJ2-3; V gene: TRBV12-3/TRBV12-4; CDR3 protein: ASTPGHTATDTQY
J gene: TRBJ2-7; V gene: TRBV7-2; CDR3 protein: ASSLWGGSSYEQY
J gene: TRBJ2-2; V gene: TRBV29-1; CDR3 protein: SVVRDIGELF
J gene: NA; V gene: TRBV6-1; CDR3 protein: ASSEYWESSQPQY
J gene: TRBJ2-3; V gene: TRBV5-1; CDR3 protein: ASSLFAGAQDTQY
J gene: TRBJ2-3; V gene: TRBV11-3; CDR3 protein: ASSLDAGDTQY
J gene: NA; V gene: TRBV12-3/TRBV12-4; CDR3 protein: ASSLGGGTGCYEQF
J gene: TRBJ1-2; V gene: TRBV11-2; CDR3 protein: VGSLEGNYCYT
J gene: TRBJ1-2; V gene: TRBV4-1; CDR3 protein: ASSQALANYGNT
J gene: TRBJ1-1; V gene: TRBV11-2; CDR3 protein: ASRLVTEAF
J gene: TRBJ2-1; V gene: TRBV11-3; CDR3 protein: SNSLVGQGNEQF
J gene: TRBJ2-5; V gene: TRBV5-6; CDR3 protein: ASSSLSGAETQY
J gene: TRBJ1-4; V gene: TRBV18; CDR3 protein: ASSPARSNEKLF
J gene: TRBJ2-1; V gene: TRBV12-3/TRBV12-4; CDR3 protein: ASSLMQGSNEQF
J gene: TRBJ2-2; V gene: TRBV5-4; CDR3 protein: ASSPFNGGSGELF
J gene: TRBJ2-7; V gene: TRBV5-6; CDR3 protein: ASSLVGAEQY
J gene: TRBJ2-1; V gene: TRBV14; CDR3 protein: ASSQGTVHEQF
J gene: TRBJ2-2; V gene: TRBV11-1; CDR3 protein: ASSLGLSGGLF